The entry below gives a single T cell receptor (beta chain) sequence along with its context. CDR1 SGHRS and CDR2 YFSETQ come from the germline V gene. The J segment lost 5 bases and the V segment lost 4 bases, leaving 7 bases of the junction unmatched. The CDR3 sequence is 14 residues long. Profiled with immunoSEQ multiplex PCR; TCRdb holds only in-frame clones, not every one. The profile shows around 130,000 clones, 84% of them singletons. This sample was included in a study of blood T cell repertoires in COVID-19. The rearrangement joins TRBV5-1 to TRBJ2-5; the match to TRBD2 covers 8 bases. Sequences were obtained from PBMCs or T cells enriched from blood (not recorded which). The origin of this receptor is a woman aged 45-59 years with acute COVID-19. DNA of the CDR3: TGCGCCAGCAGCCCCCGGGAGGGCCAGGAGACCCAGTACTTC. Its translation is CASSPREGQETQYF.